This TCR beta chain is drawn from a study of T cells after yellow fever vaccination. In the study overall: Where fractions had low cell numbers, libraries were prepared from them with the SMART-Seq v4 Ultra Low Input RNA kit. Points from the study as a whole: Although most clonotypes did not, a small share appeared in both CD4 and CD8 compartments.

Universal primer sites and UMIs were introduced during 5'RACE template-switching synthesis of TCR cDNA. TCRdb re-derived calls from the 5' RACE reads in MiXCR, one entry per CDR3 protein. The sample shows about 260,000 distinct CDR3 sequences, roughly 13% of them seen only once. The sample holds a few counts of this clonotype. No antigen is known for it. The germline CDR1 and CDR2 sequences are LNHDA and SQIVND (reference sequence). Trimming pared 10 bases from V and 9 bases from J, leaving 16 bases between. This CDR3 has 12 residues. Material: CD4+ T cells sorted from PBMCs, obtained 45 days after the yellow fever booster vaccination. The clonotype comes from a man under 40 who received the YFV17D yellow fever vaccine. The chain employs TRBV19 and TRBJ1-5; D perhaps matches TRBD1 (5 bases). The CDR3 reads CATGDSLWPQHF. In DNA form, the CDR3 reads TGTGCCACCGGGGACTCCCTGTGGCCCCAGCATTTT.